These 10 T cell receptor beta chains came from one sample sequenced in a study of cytomegalovirus exposure and HLA in healthy donors. The PCR made use of 60 Vbeta and 13 Jbeta primers. Sequencing was performed with immunoSEQ multiplex PCR; in TCRdb, only in-frame clones are kept and a portion is missing. Of more than 90,000 clones in the sample, approximately 70% were seen once. Input material: PBMCs. These receptors all stem from a woman in her twenties or thirties in good health and CMV-seronegative.

This chain uses TRBV4-3 with TRBJ1-5, with D perhaps matching TRBD1 (6 bases). Trimming removed 3 bases at V and 2 bases at J, with 14 bases between. Germline CDR1 and CDR2: LGHNA and YSLEER. This CDR3 is 16 amino acids long. The CDR3, as DNA: TGCGCCAGCAGCCAGACGGCGTCAGGGGGCAATCAGCCCCAGCATTTT. Encoded protein: CASSQTASGGNQPQHF.

The genes are TRBV29-1 and TRBJ2-3; 12 nucleotides align to TRBD2. The CDR3 loop spans 15 amino acids. In germline, CDR1 is SQVTM, CDR2 ANQGSEA. Trimming at V came to 2 bases and at J to 8 bases, leaving 8 bases not matched to a gene. The CDR3, as DNA: TGCAGCGTTGAATTGTCTAGCGGGGGGGCCGGTACGCAGTATTTT. Protein: CSVELSSGGAGTQYF.

The chain couples TRBV18 to TRBJ2-7; perhaps TRBD2 as D (7 bases). The CDR3 consists of 16 residues. In germline, CDR1 is KGHSH, CDR2 LQKENI. V was pared by 0 bases and J by 0 bases, with 12 bases between. DNA for the CDR3: TGTGCCAGCTCACCACCGGGAGGGGGTTCCTCCTACGAGCAGTACTTC. Its protein is CASSPPGGGSSYEQYF.

The V gene is TRBV7-6, the J gene TRBJ1-4, with D possibly being TRBD1 (5 bases). Trimming removed 4 bases from V and 4 bases from J, with 10 bases in between. Germline values: CDR1 SGHVS, CDR2 FNYEAQ. The CDR3 runs 14 residues. The CDR3 bases are TGTGCCAGCAGCTCTCAGGGAATTAATGAAAAACTGTTTTTT. This codes for CASSSQGINEKLFF.

This clone was seen only a few times. The chain joins TRBV7-6 to TRBJ1-4, with TRBD1 as a possible D gene (6 bases). The CDR3 is made up of 15 amino acids. The V gene's germline CDR1 is SGHVS and CDR2 FNYEAQ. V was shortened by 5 bases and J by 3 bases, with 13 bases between the two germline ends. The CDR3: CASSTRQEANEKLFF. As DNA, the CDR3 is TGTGCCAGCAGCACCCGACAGGAAGCTAATGAAAAACTGTTTTTT.

This CDR3 reads CASSTTHRVGETQYF. For the CDR3, the DNA is TGTGCCAGCAGCACCACTCACAGGGTGGGCGAGACCCAGTACTTC. The V gene is TRBV25-1, the J gene TRBJ2-5, with D perhaps TRBD1 (6 bases). The CDR3 spans 15 residues. The V end was cut by 6 bases, the J end by 5 bases, with 19 bases between. Germline values: CDR1 MGHDK, CDR2 SYGVNS.

J is TRBJ2-2 and V is TRBV19, with 7 nucleotides matching TRBD1. Germline V CDR1 and CDR2: LNHDA, SQIVND (reference sequence). The CDR3 runs 14 residues. V lost 10 bases, J lost 4 bases, and 9 bases stayed unmatched. The CDR3 DNA reads TGTGCCACTCAGAGGGGGCCTGGCACCGGGGAGCTGTTTTTT. This gives the protein CATQRGPGTGELFF.

The V and J genes are TRBV5-1 and TRBJ2-1, with 9 positions matching TRBD1. Germline loops: CDR1 SGHRS, CDR2 YFSETQ. V lost 2 bases, J lost 4 bases, and 10 bases stayed unmatched. The CDR3 is 17 residues long. The CDR3 coding sequence is TGCGCCAGCAGCTTCGGCGACAGGGGGGTGCTTTACAATGAGCAGTTCTTC. It translates to CASSFGDRGVLYNEQFF.

This chain connects TRBV4-1 to TRBJ2-6, with D maybe TRBD1 (7 bases). The CDR3 has 19 residues. The germline V gene has CDR1 MGHRA and CDR2 YSYEKL. V was pared by 0 bases and J by 4 bases, with 19 bases between. CDR3 sequence (DNA): TGCGCCAGCAGCCAAGATTCACGGCAGGGGGGCTCCGGGGCCAACGTCCTGACTTTC. It codes for CASSQDSRQGGSGANVLTF.

The chain links TRBV19 to TRBJ2-7; 9 nucleotides match TRBD2. The length of the CDR3 is 15 residues. CDR1 is LNHDA and CDR2 is SQIVND in the germline V gene (reference sequence). V shed 4 bases and J 1 base; nucleotides not matched to a gene: 5. CDR3 coding DNA: TGTGCCAGTAGTAGACAGCGGGAGGCGTCCTACGAGCAGTACTTC. Amino acids: CASSRQREASYEQYF. Together with reference TRBV19 and TRBJ2-7, the CDR3 gives the full variable domain: DGGITQSPKYLFRKEGQNVTLSCEQNLNHDAMYWYRQDPGQGLRLIYYSQIVNDFQKGDIAEGYSVSREKKESFPLTVTSAQKNPTAFYLCASSRQREASYEQYFGPGTRLTVT.